These 5 T cell receptor beta chains were sequenced from one sample in a study of blood T cell repertoires in COVID-19. Some clones are missing from TCRdb's copy, which holds only in-frame ones; the method was immunoSEQ multiplex PCR. The table records 110,000 to 150,000 clones, 81% of them present only once. Sequenced sample: peripheral blood. These receptors were taken from a human donor in a cohort sampled during active COVID-19.

The count of this clone is one. This rearrangement joins TRBV28 to TRBJ2-3; perhaps TRBD1 as D (6 bases). Trimming removed 5 bases at V and 0 bases at J, with 15 bases between. The CDR3 extends over 16 amino acids. Germline V gene data show CDR1 as MDHEN and CDR2 as SYDVKM. The CDR3 protein is CASSHYPTGSTDTQYF. The CDR3 nucleotides are TGTGCCAGCAGTCACTACCCGACAGGTAGCACAGATACGCAGTATTTT.

This sequence joins TRBV7-9 and TRBJ1-2; the D gene is possibly TRBD1 (5 bases). This CDR3 is built from 15 residues. Between the trimmed V and J ends, which lost 3 bases and 0 bases, there was a span of 11 bases. Germline V gene lookup returns CDR1 SEHNR and CDR2 FQNEAQ (reference sequence). CDR3 region: CASSFDWTTNYGYTF. In DNA, the CDR3 is TGTGCCAGCAGCTTCGACTGGACAACTAACTATGGCTACACCTTC.

This chain joins TRBV27 and TRBJ2-1; D not resolved. The V gene lost 1 base and the J gene lost 7 bases, with 8 bases spanning the gap. The CDR3 contains 13 residues. The germline CDR1 and CDR2 sequences are MNHEY and SMNVEV (reference sequence). The CDR3 bases are TGTGCCAGCAGTTTATGGAACGGGAATGAGCAGTTCTTC. It codes for CASSLWNGNEQFF.

This clone showed up just a few times. CDR3 in amino acids: CAVGGMSNQPQHF. The CDR3 DNA follows: TGTGCCGTCGGGGGGATGAGCAATCAGCCCCAGCATTTT. The V and J genes are TRBV19 and TRBJ1-5; TRBD1 might be the D (5 bases). This CDR3 has 13 residues. With 11 bases removed from V and 1 base from J, the gap between germline ends came to 12 bases. Germline values: CDR1 LNHDA, CDR2 SQIVND (reference sequence).

The chain has TRBV6-1 and TRBJ2-7; D is perhaps TRBD2 (5 bases). The CDR3 is made up of 15 amino acids. Deletions cut 2 bases from V and 3 bases from J, with 14 bases between. Germline CDR1 reads MNHNS; CDR2 reads SASEGT. This CDR3 reads CASSELFGGNYEQYF. The CDR3 nucleotides read TGTGCCAGCAGTGAATTGTTTGGAGGTAACTACGAGCAGTACTTC.